This T cell receptor (beta chain) derives from a study of regulatory and conventional T cells in RAG deficiency. Broader study findings: Other subsets showed approximately 10-fold reductions, but Treg unique TCR beta sequences fell roughly 96-fold in these patients. Omenn patients showed >90% Treg-Tconv overlap and shorter CDR3 lengths.

Genomic DNA came from blood conventional CD4+ T cells gated CD25-low CD127-high. As to this clone: The antigen remains undetermined.

Germline CDR1 LNHDA, CDR2 SQIVND (reference sequence). This CDR3 has 17 residues. Trimming removed 5 bases from V and 1 base from J; junction bases left unmatched: 13. The table came from immunoSEQ multiplex PCR; TCRdb's copy has only in-frame clones and leaves some out. The table records about 30,000 clones, 90% to 97% of them present only once. The sample also formed part of further work on regulatory T cells. From that report: Primers: 52 TRBV forward and 13 TRBJ reverse. Regulatory T cells showed the strongest V-J pair restriction and V/J gene skewing among patient repertoires.

Sequenced input: CD25- CD4+ T cells sorted from blood. This sequence originates from a human donor in good health. The chain employs TRBV19 and TRBJ1-1; 7 bases agree with TRBD1. Here the CDR3 DNA reads TGTGCCAGTAGTCCCTTAAGGTCGACAGGGAAGAACACTGAAGCTTTCTTT. Translating it yields CASSPLRSTGKNTEAFF.